This entry describes one T cell receptor (beta chain). Its antigen is not identified. This sample stems from a study of cytomegalovirus exposure and HLA in healthy donors. The study, taken as a whole, reports: Within the approximately 130 validation repertoires, first-cohort TCR clusters tended to co-occur, according to a later analysis.

Donors came from a validation cohort of approximately 110 subjects, distinct from the first 666-subject cohort. Sequencing was performed with immunoSEQ multiplex PCR; in TCRdb, only in-frame clones are kept and a portion is missing. The sample holds 100,000 to 150,000 clones, approximately 90% seen once. Unmatched junction bases numbered 5, after V lost 3 bases and J lost 3 bases. In germline, CDR1 is MNHNS, CDR2 SASEGT. There are 14 residues in the CDR3. This receptor was obtained from a young man in good health and CMV-seropositive. Sequencing input: PBMCs. The chain uses TRBV6-1 and TRBJ2-7; 7 bases are a match to TRBD1. CDR3 coding DNA: TGTGCCAGCAGTGAGGCGTCAGGGGGCTACGAGCAGTACTTC. It codes for CASSEASGGYEQYF.